The clone carrying this T cell receptor beta chain appeared a few times. The sample originates from a study of CD8+ T cells in alopecia areata. Study details: Affected scalp percentage determined the severity score of treated patients.

Germline V gene sequence: CDR1 MNHEY, CDR2 SVGAGI. V lost 7 bases and J lost 4; bases outside the gene matches: 11. The CDR3 has 15 residues. Once RNA had been extracted, it was reverse transcribed into cDNA to act as the sequencing template. The data were produced by immunoSEQ multiplex PCR, yet TCRdb's version contains in-frame clones alone and is incomplete. The table has roughly 200,000 clones, roughly 61% seen once. Treatment given: oral pan-JAK inhibitor, 5-10 mg twice daily. The V call is TRBV6-5, the J call TRBJ2-5, with TRBD1 matching over 8 bases. This TCR came from a human donor with alopecia areata. The source was CD8+ T cells sorted from blood, collected at week 24, from a patient treated with tofacitinib. DNA of the CDR3: TGTGCCAGCAAGTGGACAGGGAGTTCGGGAGAGACCCAGTACTTC. Translated: CASKWTGSSGETQYF.